This T cell receptor (beta chain) was captured by sequencing in a study of prognosis after radiotherapy for stage I lung cancer. Study at large: Deemed medically inoperable were all patients with non-small cell lung cancer. Distant metastasis occurred in several patients at a median of around 7 months after radiotherapy, while roughly 14 showed no significant progression. Study findings and constraints: Frequencies of TRBV and TRBJ gene use reportedly varied by whether patients had metastases. Lower Shannon entropy after stereotactic body radiation therapy was observed in patients who went on to develop distant metastases.

Genomic DNA was the source, and TCR beta CDR3 was amplified from it by two-round multiplex PCR. First-round PCR employed TRBV- and TRBJ-specific primers for each gene. TCRdb re-analysed the multiplex PCR reads in MiXCR, keeping a single row per CDR3 protein. This table has around 13,000 distinct CDR3 sequences, roughly 30% appearing once. About this clonotype itself: What it binds is not known.

The source was PBMCs, collected before or after stereotactic body radiation therapy (not recorded which). The TCR was taken from a donor over 45 with non-small cell lung cancer.

For the CDR3, the DNA is TGTGCCACCAGCACGGACACGAATCGAAGTGACAATCAGCCCCAGCATTTT. Translated: CATSTDTNRSDNQPQHF. The J gene is TRBJ1-5, the V gene TRBV15; tentative D call: TRBD1 (5 bases). This CDR3 spans 17 amino acids. The germline gives CDR1 LNHNV, CDR2 YYDKDF (reference sequence). V was pared by 4 bases and J by 3 bases, with 19 bases between.